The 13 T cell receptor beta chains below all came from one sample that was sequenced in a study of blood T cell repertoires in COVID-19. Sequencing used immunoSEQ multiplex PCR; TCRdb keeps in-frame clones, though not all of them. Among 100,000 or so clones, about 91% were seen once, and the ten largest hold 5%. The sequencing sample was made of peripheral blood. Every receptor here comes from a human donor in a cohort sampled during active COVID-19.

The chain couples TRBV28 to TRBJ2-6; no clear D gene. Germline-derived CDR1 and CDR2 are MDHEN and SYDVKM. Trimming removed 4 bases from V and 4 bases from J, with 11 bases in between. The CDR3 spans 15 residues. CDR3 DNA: TGTGCCAGCAGTTCCTCCGGGTCCGGGGCCAACGTCCTGACTTTC. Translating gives CASSSSGSGANVLTF.

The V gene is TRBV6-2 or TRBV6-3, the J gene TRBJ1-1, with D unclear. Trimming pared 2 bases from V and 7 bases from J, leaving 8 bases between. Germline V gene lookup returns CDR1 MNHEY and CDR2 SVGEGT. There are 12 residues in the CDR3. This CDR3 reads CASSYPGLEAFF. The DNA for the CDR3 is TGTGCCAGCAGTTACCCCGGACTTGAAGCTTTCTTT.

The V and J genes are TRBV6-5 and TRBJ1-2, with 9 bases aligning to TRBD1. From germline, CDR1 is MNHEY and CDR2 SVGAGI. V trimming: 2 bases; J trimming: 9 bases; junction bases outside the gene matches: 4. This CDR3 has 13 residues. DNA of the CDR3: TGTGCCAGCAGTTACGGGGACAGGGCTAGCTACACCTTC. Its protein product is CASSYGDRASYTF.

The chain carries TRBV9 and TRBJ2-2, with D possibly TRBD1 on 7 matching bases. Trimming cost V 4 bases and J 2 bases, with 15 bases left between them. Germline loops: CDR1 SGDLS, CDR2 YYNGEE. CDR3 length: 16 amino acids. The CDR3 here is CASSPLGGGNTGELFF. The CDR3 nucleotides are TGTGCCAGCAGCCCCTTAGGAGGGGGCAACACCGGGGAGCTGTTTTTT.

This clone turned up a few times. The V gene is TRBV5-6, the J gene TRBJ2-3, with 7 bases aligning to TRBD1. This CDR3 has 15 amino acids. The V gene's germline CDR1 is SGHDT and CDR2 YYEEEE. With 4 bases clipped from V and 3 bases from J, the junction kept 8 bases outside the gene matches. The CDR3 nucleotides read TGTGCCAGCAGCCCGGGACGCAGGGGGACAGATACGCAGTATTTT. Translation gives CASSPGRRGTDTQYF.

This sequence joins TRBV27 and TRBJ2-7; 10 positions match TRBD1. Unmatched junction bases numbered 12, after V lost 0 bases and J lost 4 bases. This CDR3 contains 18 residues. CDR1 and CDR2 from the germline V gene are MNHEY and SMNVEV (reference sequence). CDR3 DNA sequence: TGTGCCAGCAGTTTATCGAGACCTGGCGGGACAGGGGTGTACGAGCAGTACTTC. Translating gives CASSLSRPGGTGVYEQYF.

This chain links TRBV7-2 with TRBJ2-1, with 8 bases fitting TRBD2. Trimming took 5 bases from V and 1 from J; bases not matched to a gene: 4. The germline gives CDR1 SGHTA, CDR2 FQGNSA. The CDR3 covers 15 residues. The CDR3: CASSRTGGSYNEQFF. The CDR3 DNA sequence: TGTGCCAGCAGCCGGACGGGGGGGTCCTACAATGAGCAGTTCTTC.

The CDR3 spells CASSASLATAGELFF. The CDR3 region has the DNA TGCGCCAGCAGCGCCTCACTAGCGACGGCCGGGGAGCTGTTTTTT. The chain couples TRBV10-2 to TRBJ2-2; the match to TRBD2 covers 7 bases. CDR1 and CDR2 (germline): WSHSY, SAAADI. Trimming at V came to 6 bases and at J to 6 bases, leaving 10 bases not matched to a gene. CDR3 length equals 15 residues.

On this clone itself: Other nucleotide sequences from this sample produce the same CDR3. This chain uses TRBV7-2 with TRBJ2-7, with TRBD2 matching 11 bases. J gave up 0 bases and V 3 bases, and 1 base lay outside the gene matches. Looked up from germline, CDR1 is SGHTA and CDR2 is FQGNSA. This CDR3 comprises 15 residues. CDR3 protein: CASSFTSGSSYEQYF. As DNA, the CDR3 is TGTGCCAGCAGCTTTACTAGCGGGAGCTCCTACGAGCAGTACTTC.

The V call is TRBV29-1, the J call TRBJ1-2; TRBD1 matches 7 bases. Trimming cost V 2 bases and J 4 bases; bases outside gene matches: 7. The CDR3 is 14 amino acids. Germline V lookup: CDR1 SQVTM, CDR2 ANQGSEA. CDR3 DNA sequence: TGCAGCGTTGAAAATGCGGGACAGTTCTATGGCTACACCTTC. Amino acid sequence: CSVENAGQFYGYTF.

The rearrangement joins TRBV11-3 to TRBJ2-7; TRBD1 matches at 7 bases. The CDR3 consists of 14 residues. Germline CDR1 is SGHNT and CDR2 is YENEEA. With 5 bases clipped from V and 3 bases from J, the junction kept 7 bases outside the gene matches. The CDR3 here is CASSHRGGNYEQYF. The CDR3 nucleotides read TGTGCCAGCAGCCACAGGGGTGGGAACTACGAGCAGTACTTC. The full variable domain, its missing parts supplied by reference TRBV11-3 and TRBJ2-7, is EAGVVQSPRYKIIEKKQPVAFWCNPISGHNTLYWYLQNLGQGPELLIRYENEEAVDDSQLPKDRFSAERLKGVDSTLKIQPAELGDSAVYLCASSHRGGNYEQYFGPGTRLTVT.

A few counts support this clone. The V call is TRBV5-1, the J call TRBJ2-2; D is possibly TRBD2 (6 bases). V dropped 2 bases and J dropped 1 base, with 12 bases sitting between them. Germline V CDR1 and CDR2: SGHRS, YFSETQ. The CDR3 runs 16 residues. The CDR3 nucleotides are TGCGCCAGCAGCTTACAAGCGGGCTTGAACACCGGGGAGCTGTTTTTT. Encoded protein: CASSLQAGLNTGELFF.

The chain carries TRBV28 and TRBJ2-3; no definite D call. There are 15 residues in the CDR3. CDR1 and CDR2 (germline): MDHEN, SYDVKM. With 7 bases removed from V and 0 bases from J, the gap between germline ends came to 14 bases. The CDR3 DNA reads TGTGCCAGCACCAACAGTCCTACTAGCACAGATACGCAGTATTTT. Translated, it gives CASTNSPTSTDTQYF.